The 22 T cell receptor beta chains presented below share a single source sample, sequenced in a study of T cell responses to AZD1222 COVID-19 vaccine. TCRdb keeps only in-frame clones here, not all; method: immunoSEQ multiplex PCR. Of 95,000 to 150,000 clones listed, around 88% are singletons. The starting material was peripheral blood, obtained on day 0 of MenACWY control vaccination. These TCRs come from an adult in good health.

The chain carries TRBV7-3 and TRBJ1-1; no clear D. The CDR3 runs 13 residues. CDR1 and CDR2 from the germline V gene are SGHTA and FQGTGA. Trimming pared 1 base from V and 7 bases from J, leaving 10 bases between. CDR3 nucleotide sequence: TGTGCCAGCAGCTTAATCGGGTGGGGTGAAGCTTTCTTT. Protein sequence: CASSLIGWGEAFF.

The CDR3 DNA follows: TGTGCCTGGAGTGTGGCAGACAGATATAATTCACCCCTCCACTTT. Its protein is CAWSVADRYNSPLHF. The chain employs TRBV30 and TRBJ1-6; the D gene is possibly TRBD1 (5 bases). Germline CDR1 GTSNPN, CDR2 SVGIG (reference sequence). V was clipped by 0 bases and J by 4 bases, with 10 bases between them. The CDR3 spans 15 residues.

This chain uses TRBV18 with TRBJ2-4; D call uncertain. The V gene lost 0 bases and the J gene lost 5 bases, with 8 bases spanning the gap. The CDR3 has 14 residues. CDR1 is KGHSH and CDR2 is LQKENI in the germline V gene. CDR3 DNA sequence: TGTGCCAGCTCACCACCGACCGGAGAAAACATTCAGTACTTC. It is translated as CASSPPTGENIQYF. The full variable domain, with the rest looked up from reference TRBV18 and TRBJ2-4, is NAGVMQNPRHLVRRRGQEARLRCSPMKGHSHVYWYRQLPEEGLKFMVYLQKENIIDESGMPKERFSAEFPKEGPSILRIQQVVRGDSAAYFCASSPPTGENIQYFGAGTRLSVL.

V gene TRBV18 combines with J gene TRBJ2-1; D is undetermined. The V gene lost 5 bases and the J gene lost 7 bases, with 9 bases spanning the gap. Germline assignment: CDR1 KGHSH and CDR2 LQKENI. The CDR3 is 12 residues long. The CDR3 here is CASSEGRNEQFF. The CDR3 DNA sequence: TGTGCCAGCTCAGAAGGACGTAATGAGCAGTTCTTC.

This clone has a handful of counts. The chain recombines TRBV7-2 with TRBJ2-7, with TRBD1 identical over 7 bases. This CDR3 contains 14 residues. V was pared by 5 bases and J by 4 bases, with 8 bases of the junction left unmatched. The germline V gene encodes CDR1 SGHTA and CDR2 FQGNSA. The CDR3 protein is CASSRDRFLYEQYF. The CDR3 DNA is TGTGCCAGCAGCAGGGACAGATTTTTATACGAGCAGTACTTC.

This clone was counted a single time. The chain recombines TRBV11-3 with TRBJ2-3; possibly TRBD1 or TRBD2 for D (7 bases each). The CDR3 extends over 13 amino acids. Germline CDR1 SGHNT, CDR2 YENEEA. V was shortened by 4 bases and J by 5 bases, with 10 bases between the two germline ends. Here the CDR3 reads CASSSGGGDTQYF. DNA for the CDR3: TGTGCCAGCAGCTCAGGGGGGGGAGATACGCAGTATTTT.

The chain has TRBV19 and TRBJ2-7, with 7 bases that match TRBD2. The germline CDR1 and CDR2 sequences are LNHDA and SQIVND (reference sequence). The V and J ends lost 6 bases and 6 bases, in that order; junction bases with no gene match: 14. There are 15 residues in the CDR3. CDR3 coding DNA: TGTGCCAGTAGCTTCAGAACTAGCGAGAAAGGCGAGCAGTACTTC. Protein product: CASSFRTSEKGEQYF. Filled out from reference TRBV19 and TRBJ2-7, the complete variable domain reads DGGITQSPKYLFRKEGQNVTLSCEQNLNHDAMYWYRQDPGQGLRLIYYSQIVNDFQKGDIAEGYSVSREKKESFPLTVTSAQKNPTAFYLCASSFRTSEKGEQYFGPGTRLTVT.

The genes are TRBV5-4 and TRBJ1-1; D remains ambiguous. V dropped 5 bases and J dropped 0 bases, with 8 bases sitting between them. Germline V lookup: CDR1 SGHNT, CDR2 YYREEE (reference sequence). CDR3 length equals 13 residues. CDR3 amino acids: CASRERLNTEAFF. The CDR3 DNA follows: TGTGCCAGCAGGGAGCGGCTGAACACTGAAGCTTTCTTT.

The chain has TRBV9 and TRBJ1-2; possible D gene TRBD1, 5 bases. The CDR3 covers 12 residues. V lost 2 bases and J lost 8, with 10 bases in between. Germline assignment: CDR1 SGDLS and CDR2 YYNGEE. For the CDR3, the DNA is TGTGCCAGCAGCGTGCCAGGGTGGGGCTACACCTTC. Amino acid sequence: CASSVPGWGYTF.

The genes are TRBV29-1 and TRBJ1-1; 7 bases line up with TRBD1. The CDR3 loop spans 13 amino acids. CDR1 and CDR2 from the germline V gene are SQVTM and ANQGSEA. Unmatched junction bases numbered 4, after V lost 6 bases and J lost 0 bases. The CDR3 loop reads CSVLRGMNTEAFF. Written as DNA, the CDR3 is TGCAGCGTGCTCAGGGGGATGAACACTGAAGCTTTCTTT.

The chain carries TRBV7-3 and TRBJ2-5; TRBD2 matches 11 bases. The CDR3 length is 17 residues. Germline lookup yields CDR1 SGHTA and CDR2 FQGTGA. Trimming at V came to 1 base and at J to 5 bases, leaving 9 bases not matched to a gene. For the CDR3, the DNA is TGTGCCAGCAGCTTAAGAGGCGGACTAGCGGGTCTGGAGACCCAGTACTTC. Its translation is CASSLRGGLAGLETQYF.

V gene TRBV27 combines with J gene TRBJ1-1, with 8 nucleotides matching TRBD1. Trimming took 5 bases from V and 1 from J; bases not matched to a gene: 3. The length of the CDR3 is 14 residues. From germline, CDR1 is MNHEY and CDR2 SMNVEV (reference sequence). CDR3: CASSLGQENTEAFF. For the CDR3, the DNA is TGTGCCAGCAGTCTGGGACAGGAGAACACTGAAGCTTTCTTT.

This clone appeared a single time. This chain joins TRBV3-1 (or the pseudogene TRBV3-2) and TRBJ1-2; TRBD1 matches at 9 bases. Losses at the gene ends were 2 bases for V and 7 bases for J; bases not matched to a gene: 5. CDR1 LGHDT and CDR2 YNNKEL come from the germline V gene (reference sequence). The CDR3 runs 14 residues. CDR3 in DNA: TGTGCCAGCAGCCAAAGGGACAGGGTCCCTGGCTACACCTTC. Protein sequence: CASSQRDRVPGYTF.

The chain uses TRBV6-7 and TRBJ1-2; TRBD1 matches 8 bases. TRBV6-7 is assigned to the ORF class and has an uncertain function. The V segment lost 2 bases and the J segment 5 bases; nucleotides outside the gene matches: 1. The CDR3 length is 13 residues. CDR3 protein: CASSYRTGYGYTF. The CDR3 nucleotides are TGTGCCAGCAGTTACCGGACAGGGTATGGCTACACCTTC.

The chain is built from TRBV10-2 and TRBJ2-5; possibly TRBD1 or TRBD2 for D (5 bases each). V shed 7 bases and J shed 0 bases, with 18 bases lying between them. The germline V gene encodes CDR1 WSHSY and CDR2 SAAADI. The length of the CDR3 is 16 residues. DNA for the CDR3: TGCGCCAGCACCTGGGACCGAGGAGAGGACCAAGAGACCCAGTACTTC. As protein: CASTWDRGEDQETQYF.

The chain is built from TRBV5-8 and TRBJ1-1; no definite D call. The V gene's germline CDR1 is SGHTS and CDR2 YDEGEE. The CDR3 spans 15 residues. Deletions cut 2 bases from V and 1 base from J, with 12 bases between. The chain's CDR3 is CASSFDRGGNTEAFF. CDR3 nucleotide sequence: TGTGCCAGCAGCTTCGACCGGGGAGGGAACACTGAAGCTTTCTTT.

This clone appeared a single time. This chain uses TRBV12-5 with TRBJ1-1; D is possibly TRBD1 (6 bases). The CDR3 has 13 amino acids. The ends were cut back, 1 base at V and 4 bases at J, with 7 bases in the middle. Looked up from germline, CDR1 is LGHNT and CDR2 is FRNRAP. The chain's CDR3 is CASGLEQGTEAFF. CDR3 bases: TGTGCTAGTGGTTTGGAACAGGGCACTGAAGCTTTCTTT.

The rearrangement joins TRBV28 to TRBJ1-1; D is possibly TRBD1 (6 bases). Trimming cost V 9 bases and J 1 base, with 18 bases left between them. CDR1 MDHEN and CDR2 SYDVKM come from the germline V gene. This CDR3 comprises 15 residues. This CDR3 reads CASLLRYRANTEAFF. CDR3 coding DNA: TGTGCCAGTCTCTTAAGATACAGGGCGAACACTGAAGCTTTCTTT.

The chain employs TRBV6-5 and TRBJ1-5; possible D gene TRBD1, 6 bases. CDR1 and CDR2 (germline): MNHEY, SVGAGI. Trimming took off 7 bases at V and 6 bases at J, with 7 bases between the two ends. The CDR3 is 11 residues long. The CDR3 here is CASKDSQPQHF. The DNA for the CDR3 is TGTGCCAGCAAGGACAGTCAGCCCCAGCATTTT.

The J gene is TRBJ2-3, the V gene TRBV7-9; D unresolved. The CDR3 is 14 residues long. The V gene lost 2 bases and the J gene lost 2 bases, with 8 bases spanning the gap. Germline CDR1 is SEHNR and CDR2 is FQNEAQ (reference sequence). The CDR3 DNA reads TGTGCCAGCAGCTTATTGGCTAACACAGATACGCAGTATTTT. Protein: CASSLLANTDTQYF.

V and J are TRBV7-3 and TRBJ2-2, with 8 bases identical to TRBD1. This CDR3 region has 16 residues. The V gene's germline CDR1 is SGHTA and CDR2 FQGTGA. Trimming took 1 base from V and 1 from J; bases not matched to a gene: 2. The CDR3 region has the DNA TGTGCCAGCAGCTTAAGGGGGACAGGGAACACCGGGGAGCTGTTTTTT. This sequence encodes CASSLRGTGNTGELFF. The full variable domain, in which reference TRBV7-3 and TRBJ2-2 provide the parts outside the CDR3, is GAGVSQTPSNKVTEKGKYVELRCDPISGHTALYWYRQSLGQGPEFLIYFQGTGAADDSGLPNDRFFAVRPEGSVSTLKIQRTERGDSAVYLCASSLRGTGNTGELFFGEGSRLTVL.

The CDR3 coding sequence is TGTGCCAGCAGTCCTGGACGGAACTCCTACGAGCAGTACTTC. Its translation is CASSPGRNSYEQYF. The rearrangement links TRBV6-5 to TRBJ2-7; D gene uncertain. The CDR3 length is 14 residues. The V end was cut by 5 bases, the J end by 0 bases, with 11 bases between. The germline V gene encodes CDR1 MNHEY and CDR2 SVGAGI.